These 8 T cell receptor beta chains were sequenced from one sample in a study of blood T cell repertoires in COVID-19. Method: immunoSEQ multiplex PCR; TCRdb's copy keeps in-frame clones and lacks some. The repertoire has some 97,000 clones, roughly nine tenths of them found once; the top ten carry around 5%. The sequenced sample consisted of peripheral blood. The receptors derive from a man aged 50 to 60 with acute or convalescent COVID-19.

CDR3 residues: CASRTGRLAGNNEQFF. CDR3 in DNA: TGTGCCAGCAGGACGGGGCGACTAGCGGGCAACAATGAGCAGTTCTTC. V usage is TRBV4-2 and J usage is TRBJ2-1; 10 nucleotides match TRBD2. Trimming cost V 6 bases and J 5 bases; bases outside gene matches: 10. This CDR3 spans 16 amino acids. CDR1 LGHNA and CDR2 YNFKEQ come from the germline V gene.

V is TRBV5-1 and J is TRBJ1-1, with 9 bases fitting TRBD1. V gave up 4 bases and J gave up 5 bases; unmatched junction bases: 6. This CDR3 has 14 amino acids. Germline CDR1 is SGHRS and CDR2 is YFSETQ. The CDR3 reads CASSDGTGFTEAFF. In nucleotides, the CDR3 is TGCGCCAGCAGCGACGGGACAGGGTTTACTGAAGCTTTCTTT.

The chain combines TRBV9 with TRBJ2-7, with 8 positions matching TRBD2. The CDR3 runs to 16 residues. The germline V gene encodes CDR1 SGDLS and CDR2 YYNGEE. V shed 0 bases, J shed 2 bases, and the junction held 7 bases outside the gene matches. For the CDR3, the DNA is TGTGCCAGCAGCGTAGTGGTAGCGGGATTGACCTACGAGCAGTACTTC. Protein product: CASSVVVAGLTYEQYF.

The rearrangement joins TRBV4-3 to TRBJ1-1, with D tentatively TRBD1 (5 bases). The V end lost 1 base, the J end lost 4 bases, and 7 bases lay between the germline ends. CDR1 is LGHNA and CDR2 is YSLEER in the germline V gene. This CDR3 has 13 amino acids. This chain's CDR3 is CASSQGQGTEAFF. The CDR3, as DNA: TGCGCCAGCAGCCAAGGCCAGGGCACTGAAGCTTTCTTT.

The chain carries TRBV19 and TRBJ2-1; D is perhaps TRBD2 (6 bases). V was shortened by 7 bases and J by 4 bases, with 14 bases between the two germline ends. The CDR3 totals 14 residues. The germline gives CDR1 LNHDA, CDR2 SQIVND (reference sequence). DNA for the CDR3: TGTGCCAGTAACGTCGGGGGAGGATACAATGAGCAGTTCTTC. Amino acid sequence: CASNVGGGYNEQFF.

The V and J genes are TRBV28 and TRBJ2-1; D perhaps matches TRBD1 (5 bases). Germline lookup yields CDR1 MDHEN and CDR2 SYDVKM. The V end lost 5 bases, the J end lost 1 base, and 9 bases lay between the germline ends. CDR3 size: 14 residues. CDR3 in amino acids: CASSGANSYNEQFF. The CDR3 DNA reads as TGTGCCAGCAGTGGGGCAAATTCCTACAATGAGCAGTTCTTC.

This CDR3 reads CAWKVGLVPNEQFF. The CDR3 DNA is TGTGCCTGGAAAGTAGGACTAGTCCCCAATGAGCAGTTCTTC. V usage is TRBV30 and J usage is TRBJ2-1, with 7 bases that match TRBD2. The CDR3 covers 14 residues. The junction had 9 bases not matched to a gene; V was cut back by 4 bases and J by 6 bases. Germline V gene data show CDR1 as GTSNPN and CDR2 as SVGIG (reference sequence).

A single count supports this clone. This chain joins TRBV5-1 and TRBJ2-1; TRBD1 might be the D (5 bases). This CDR3 contains 17 residues. Trimming shortened V by 0 bases and J by 2 bases, and 15 bases separated the two germline ends. Germline assignment: CDR1 SGHRS and CDR2 YFSETQ. The CDR3 bases are TGCGCCAGCAGCTTGGTGGGGCAGTCTCTCCCCTACAATGAGCAGTTCTTC. Translated: CASSLVGQSLPYNEQFF.